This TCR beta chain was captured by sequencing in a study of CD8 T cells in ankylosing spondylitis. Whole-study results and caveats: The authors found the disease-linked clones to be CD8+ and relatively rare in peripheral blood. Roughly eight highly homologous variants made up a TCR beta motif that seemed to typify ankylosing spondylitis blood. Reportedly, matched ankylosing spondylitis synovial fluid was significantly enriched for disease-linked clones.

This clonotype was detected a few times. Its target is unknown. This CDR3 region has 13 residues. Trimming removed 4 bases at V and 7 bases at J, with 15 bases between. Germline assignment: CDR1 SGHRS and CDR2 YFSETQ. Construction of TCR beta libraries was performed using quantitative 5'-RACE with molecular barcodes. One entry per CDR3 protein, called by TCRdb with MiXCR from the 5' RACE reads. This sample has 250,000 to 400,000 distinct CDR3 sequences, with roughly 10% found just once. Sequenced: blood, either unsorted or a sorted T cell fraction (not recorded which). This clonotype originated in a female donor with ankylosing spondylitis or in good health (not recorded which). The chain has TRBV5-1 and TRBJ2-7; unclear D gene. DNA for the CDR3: TGCGCCAGCAGCCCTGGGATCCAGCAAGAGCAGTACTTC. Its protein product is CASSPGIQQEQYF.